This is a list of T cell receptor beta chains from one sample in a study of shared clonotypes between healthy human individuals. The assay was immunoSEQ multiplex PCR, and TCRdb's table has in-frame clones only and misses some. The sample gives about 120,000 clones, around 68% of which show up once; roughly a quarter is in the top ten. The source material was memory CD8+ T cells sorted from blood. The receptors were gathered from a woman in her twenties or thirties in good health. Both conserved end residues are part of each CDR3. Fields, in order: J gene, V gene, clone size, D gene, CDR3 length, CDR3 protein, CDR3 DNA. A D gene is named only where the DNA matches it firmly. Only part of the rows carry a size: once, few, many, or a class if the clone is expanded.

>TRBJ2-7|TRBV18|-|-|15
CASSGAMQQTYEQYF
TGTGCCAGCTCAGGCGCCATGCAGCAAACCTACGAGCAGTACTTC
>TRBJ2-5|TRBV30|-|TRBD2|15
CAWSQTSGSGETQYF
TGTGCCTGGAGTCAGACTAGCGGTAGTGGAGAGACCCAGTACTTC
>TRBJ2-1|TRBV18|-|-|14
CASSPQSSTNEQFF
TGTGCCAGCTCGCCCCAGTCTAGCACAAATGAGCAGTTCTTC
>TRBJ2-7|TRBV4-2|-|TRBD2|14
CASSPGLAAYEQYF
TGTGCCAGCAGCCCGGGACTAGCGGCCTACGAGCAGTACTTC
>TRBJ1-1|TRBV5-4|-|TRBD1|17
CASSLAQGVSVNTEAFF
TGTGCCAGCAGCTTGGCGCAGGGGGTGAGTGTAAACACTGAAGCTTTCTTT
>TRBJ2-6|TRBV7-8|many|-|17
CASSPAPERAGANVLTF
TGTGCCAGCAGCCCAGCCCCCGAGAGGGCTGGGGCCAACGTCCTGACTTTC
>TRBJ2-2|TRBV13|-|TRBD2|17
CASSTGPKRERTGELFF
TGTGCCAGCAGCACGGGACCAAAGCGGGAGAGGACCGGGGAGCTGTTTTTT
>TRBJ2-1|TRBV9|-|-|17
CASSSTGWAGRGDEQFF
TGTGCCAGCAGCTCTACGGGTTGGGCAGGGCGAGGGGATGAGCAGTTCTTC
>TRBJ1-4|TRBV5-4|-|-|17
CASSLGQGGREDEKLFF
TGTGCCAGCAGCTTGGGTCAAGGGGGTAGGGAAGACGAAAAACTGTTTTTT
>TRBJ1-2|TRBV5-1|-|TRBD1|17
CASSLDGQGASNYGYTF
TGCGCCAGCAGCTTGGATGGACAGGGGGCGTCTAACTATGGCTACACCTTC
>TRBJ2-2|TRBV4-1|-|-|16
CASSQLPREKGGELFF
TGCGCCAGCAGCCAACTCCCCCGGGAGAAGGGCGGGGAGCTGTTTTTT
>TRBJ2-7|TRBV4-1|-|TRBD1|15
CASSLWTGSSYEQYF
TGCGCCAGCAGCCTATGGACAGGGAGCTCCTACGAGCAGTACTTC
>TRBJ1-4|TRBV15|-|-|15
CATSRARRGDEKLFF
TGTGCCACCAGCAGAGCGCGCAGGGGTGATGAAAAACTGTTTTTT
>TRBJ2-7|TRBV29-1|-|TRBD2|14
CSVKKGAGEYEQYF
TGCAGCGTTAAGAAAGGGGCGGGAGAGTACGAGCAGTACTTC
>TRBJ2-1|TRBV2|-|-|12
CASSEILREQFF
TGTGCCAGCAGTGAAATTCTGCGGGAGCAGTTCTTC
>TRBJ2-7|TRBV19|-|-|14
CASSIAGSGYEQYF
TGTGCCAGTAGTATAGCGGGAAGCGGCTACGAGCAGTACTTC
>TRBJ2-7|TRBV5-1|few|TRBD2|16
CASSLGTSGTGYEQYF
TGCGCCAGCAGCTTGGGGACTAGCGGGACCGGTTACGAGCAGTACTTC
>TRBJ2-2|TRBV5-1|once|-|16
CASVNVGGLDTGELFF
TGCGCCAGCGTCAACGTGGGGGGTTTAGACACCGGGGAGCTGTTTTTT
>TRBJ2-5|TRBV19|many|TRBD1|15
CASSMGQGDLETQYF
TGTGCCAGTAGTATGGGACAGGGGGACCTAGAGACCCAGTACTTC
>TRBJ2-6|TRBV5-6|-|-|15
CASSHRRPGANVLTF
TGTGCCAGCAGCCACCGGCGGCCTGGGGCCAACGTCCTGACTTTC
>TRBJ2-1|TRBV7-9|-|-|15
CASSLGAGGADEQFF
TGTGCCAGCAGCTTAGGGGCTGGCGGGGCCGATGAGCAGTTCTTC
>TRBJ2-7|TRBV7-9|many|-|12
CASSLGQYEQYF
TGTGCCAGCAGCCTTGGACAATACGAGCAGTACTTC
>TRBJ2-7|TRBV7-2|-|TRBD2|15
CASSFLNLAGGEQYF
TGTGCCAGCAGCTTCCTCAACCTGGCGGGGGGCGAGCAGTACTTC
>TRBJ2-7|TRBV28|-|TRBD2|15
CASTTGTSGLYEQYF
TGTGCCAGCACCACCGGGACTAGCGGGCTCTACGAGCAGTACTTC
>TRBJ1-1|TRBV6-6|-|-|13
CASSSDPNTEAFF
TGTGCCAGCAGCTCGGACCCGAACACTGAAGCTTTCTTT
>TRBJ1-5|TRBV28|-|-|18
CASSCKIRGRTSNQPQHF
TGTGCCAGCAGTTGCAAAATCCGGGGACGGACTAGCAATCAGCCCCAGCATTTT
>TRBJ2-7|TRBV5-4|-|-|13
CASSFDRPYEQYF
TGTGCCAGCAGCTTCGACAGGCCTTACGAGCAGTACTTC
>TRBJ1-5|TRBV6-5|-|-|13
CASSRSGNQPQHF
TGTGCCAGCAGCCGAAGTGGCAATCAGCCCCAGCATTTT
>TRBJ1-4|TRBV11-2|-|-|12
CASSRGREKLFF
TGTGCCAGCAGCCGAGGAAGGGAAAAACTGTTTTTT
>TRBJ2-1|TRBV6-6|few|TRBD2|16
CASSTRTSGLYNEQFF
TGTGCCAGCAGTACTAGAACTAGCGGGTTATACAATGAGCAGTTCTTC
>TRBJ1-3|TRBV7-9|-|-|14
CASSFPGSGNTIYF
TGTGCCAGCAGCTTCCCAGGGTCGGGAAACACCATATATTTT
>TRBJ1-5|TRBV25-1|-|-|14
CASSEVQSNQPQHF
TGTGCCAGCAGTGAGGTTCAGAGCAATCAGCCCCAGCATTTT
>TRBJ1-5|TRBV7-6|-|-|15
CASSLEPGLNQPQHF
TGTGCCAGCAGCTTAGAGCCCGGCCTCAATCAGCCCCAGCATTTT
>TRBJ1-1|TRBV10-3|-|-|11
CATSMNTEAFF
TGTGCCACTTCCATGAACACTGAAGCTTTCTTT
>TRBJ2-1|TRBV28|-|TRBD2|15
CASSLGGSTYNEQFF
TGTGCCAGCAGTTTGGGCGGGAGCACCTACAATGAGCAGTTCTTC
>TRBJ1-1|TRBV19|few|-|11
CASSVGREAFF
TGTGCCAGTAGTGTGGGCAGGGAAGCTTTCTTT
>TRBJ1-2|TRBV7-9|-|-|17
CASSLNPPGELNYGYTF
TGTGCCAGCAGCTTAAACCCTCCGGGGGAGCTTAACTATGGCTACACCTTC
>TRBJ2-3|TRBV7-9|-|-|13
CASSLESADTQYF
TGTGCCAGCAGCTTAGAGTCCGCAGATACGCAGTATTTT